This passage covers 27 T cell receptor beta chains from one sample sequenced in a study of shared clonotypes between healthy human individuals. TCRdb's table, derived via immunoSEQ multiplex PCR, lists solely in-frame clones and lacks some. The sample includes about 600,000 clones, around 97% seen only once; the top ten take 0.055% to 0.07%. The sample was naive CD4+ T cells sorted from blood. Documented subset: CD45RA+ positively selected. Receptor source: a woman aged 30 to 39 in good health.

CDR3 nucleotides: TGTGCCAGCACCTCTACCACTAGCGGGAGGTCAATTGAGCAGTTCTTC. It encodes CASTSTTSGRSIEQFF. V gene TRBV7-9 combines with J gene TRBJ2-1; 12 bases line up with TRBD2. The CDR3 length is 16 residues. Germline trimming cut 7 bases from V and 9 bases from J; bases unmatched to any gene: 13. Germline CDR1 and CDR2: SEHNR and FQNEAQ (reference sequence).

The V and J genes are TRBV2 and TRBJ1-4, with a possible D match to TRBD1 (6 bases). The CDR3 runs 15 residues. V gave up 4 bases and J gave up 10 bases, with 19 bases separating them. CDR1 is SNHLY and CDR2 is FYNNEI in the germline V gene. For the CDR3, the DNA is TGTGCCAGCAGTGGGACAGATAACGTAAGAGGAAAACTGTTTTTT. The encoded protein is CASSGTDNVRGKLFF. The complete variable domain, with remaining parts taken from reference TRBV2 and TRBJ1-4, reads EPEVTQTPSHQVTQMGQEVILRCVPISNHLYFYWYRQILGQKVEFLVSFYNNEISEKSEIFDDQFSVERPDGSNFTLKIRSTKLEDSAMYFCASSGTDNVRGKLFFGSGTQLSVL.

The chain couples TRBV15 to TRBJ2-1, with TRBD2 matching over 13 bases. Germline V gene lookup returns CDR1 LNHNV and CDR2 YYDKDF (reference sequence). V gave up 3 bases and J gave up 8 bases; unmatched junction bases: 4. CDR3 length: 15 residues. The CDR3: CATSSRLAGGDEQFF. The CDR3 nucleotides read TGTGCCACCAGCAGTAGACTAGCGGGAGGCGATGAGCAGTTCTTC. Drawing the rest from reference TRBV15 and TRBJ2-1, the complete variable domain is DAMVIQNPRYQVTQFGKPVTLSCSQTLNHNVMYWYQQKSSQAPKLLFHYYDKDFNNEADTPDNFQSRRPNTSFCFLDIRSPGLGDTAMYLCATSSRLAGGDEQFFGPGTRLTVL.

This clone was found once. The chain links TRBV2 to TRBJ1-6; D not resolved. The CDR3 loop spans 13 amino acids. In germline, CDR1 is SNHLY, CDR2 FYNNEI. Trimming removed 2 bases from V and 14 bases from J, with 13 bases in between. The CDR3 loop reads CASSEPGALTLHF. The CDR3 nucleotides are TGTGCCAGCAGTGAACCTGGAGCTCTGACCCTCCACTTT.

The chain is built from TRBV7-9 and TRBJ1-2, with D unresolved. The CDR3 is made up of 15 amino acids. Germline V gene lookup returns CDR1 SEHNR and CDR2 FQNEAQ (reference sequence). V shed 4 bases and J shed 1 base, with 13 bases lying between them. The CDR3 is CASSSPRWNNYGYTF. CDR3 bases: TGTGCCAGCAGCTCGCCCCGATGGAATAACTATGGCTACACCTTC.

The chain couples TRBV19 to TRBJ2-5; TRBD2 aligns across 9 bases. In germline, CDR1 is LNHDA, CDR2 SQIVND (reference sequence). This CDR3 is built from 17 residues. The V segment lost 3 bases and the J segment 0 bases; nucleotides outside the gene matches: 8. In DNA, the CDR3 is TGTGCCAGTAGTATTCCGCGCGGGAGGGGATACCAAGAGACCCAGTACTTC. Protein: CASSIPRGRGYQETQYF.

The chain is built from TRBV20-1 and TRBJ2-7; no clear D. In germline, CDR1 is DFQATT, CDR2 SNEGSKA (reference sequence). This CDR3 region has 8 residues. CDR3 region: CSLYEQYF. The DNA of the CDR3 is TGCAGCCTCTACGAGCAGTACTTC.

The CDR3 nucleotides read TGTGCCAGCAGCTTAGATCACGGTAGCGGAACCTACAATGAGCAGTTCTTC. Amino acids: CASSLDHGSGTYNEQFF. The rearrangement joins TRBV11-3 to TRBJ2-1, with D tentatively TRBD2 (6 bases). The CDR3 consists of 17 residues. V gave up 0 bases and J gave up 2 bases, with 14 bases separating them. CDR1 is SGHNT, CDR2 YENEEA, per germline.

This rearrangement joins TRBV28 to TRBJ2-5, with a possible D match to TRBD2 (6 bases). The J call could be wrong; TRBJ2-7 is a better fit for the DNA end. The CDR3 is 12 residues long. Germline values: CDR1 MDHEN, CDR2 SYDVKM. CDR3 residues: CASCISGYEQYF. The CDR3 DNA is TGTGCCAGCTGTATTAGCGGTTACGAGCAGTACTTC.

The sample holds one count of this clone. This chain joins TRBV5-1 and TRBJ2-7; D is undetermined. Between the trimmed V and J ends, which lost 0 bases and 0 bases, there was a span of 10 bases. In germline, CDR1 is SGHRS, CDR2 YFSETQ. The CDR3 sequence is 15 residues long. The DNA for the CDR3 is TGCGCCAGCAGCTTGGAGATTGTCAGCTCCTACGAGCAGTACTTC. Translating gives CASSLEIVSSYEQYF.

Concerning this clone itself: A read error may produce the germline difference seen at one junction end. V usage is TRBV5-4 and J usage is TRBJ1-1, with 7 bases matching TRBD1. CDR1 SGHNT and CDR2 YYREEE come from the germline V gene (reference sequence). The CDR3 consists of 16 residues. CDR3 bases: TGTGCCAGCAGGTTGGGGGCGGGGCCAGGGGGGACTGAAGCTTTCTTT. Translated: CASRLGAGPGGTEAFF. The complete variable domain, with remaining parts taken from reference TRBV5-4 and TRBJ1-1, reads ETGVTQSPTHLIKTRGQQVTLRCSSQSGHNTVSWYQQALGQGPQFIFQYYREEENGRGNFPPRFSGLQFPNYSSELNVNALELDDSALYLCASRLGAGPGGTEAFFGQGTRLTVV.

The chain has TRBV13 and TRBJ1-2, with a weak D call TRBD1 (6 bases). Germline values: CDR1 PRHDT, CDR2 FYEKMQ (reference sequence). V was trimmed by 5 bases and J by 2 bases, leaving 9 bases between them. The CDR3 length is 13 residues. The chain's CDR3 is CASSPTGNYGYTF. In DNA, the CDR3 is TGTGCCAGCAGCCCAACAGGGAACTATGGCTACACCTTC. Variable domain in full (rest from reference TRBV13 and TRBJ1-2): AAGVIQSPRHLIKEKRETATLKCYPIPRHDTVYWYQQGPGQDPQFLISFYEKMQSDKGSIPDRFSAQQFSDYHSELNMSSLELGDSALYFCASSPTGNYGYTFGSGTRLTVV.

The V and J genes are TRBV11-2 and TRBJ2-1, with 15 bases matching TRBD2. CDR1 and CDR2 (germline): SGHAT, FQNNGV. The V segment lost 5 bases and the J segment 9 bases; nucleotides outside the gene matches: 5. The CDR3 totals 15 residues. CDR3 nucleotides: TGTGCCAGCAGCCGGACTAGCGGGAGGGCCGCTGAGCAGTTCTTC. Residues: CASSRTSGRAAEQFF. The full variable domain, with the rest looked up from reference TRBV11-2 and TRBJ2-1, is EAGVAQSPRYKIIEKRQSVAFWCNPISGHATLYWYQQILGQGPKLLIQFQNNGVVDDSQLPKDRFSAERLKGVDSTLKIQPAKLEDSAVYLCASSRTSGRAAEQFFGPGTRLTVL.

The V gene is TRBV6-5, the J gene TRBJ2-1; D not resolved. V lost 4 bases, J lost 0 bases, and 13 bases lay in between. This CDR3 region has 16 residues. CDR1 and CDR2 from the germline V gene are MNHEY and SVGAGI. CDR3 sequence reads: CASSSFTRSSYNEQFF. For the CDR3, the DNA is TGTGCCAGCAGTTCTTTTACTCGAAGCTCCTACAATGAGCAGTTCTTC.

In its sample, this clone was seen once. This rearrangement joins TRBV28 to TRBJ2-7, with 9 bases lining up with TRBD2. CDR3 length equals 17 residues. V lost 5 bases, J lost 10 bases, and 21 bases stayed unmatched. Germline CDR1 is MDHEN and CDR2 is SYDVKM. CDR3 DNA sequence: TGTGCCAGCAGTCGACGGGGTAGCGGGAGCTTCGTGAACAGACAGTACTTC. This encodes CASSRRGSGSFVNRQYF.

The J gene is TRBJ2-1, the V gene TRBV6-1; 13 nucleotides line up with TRBD2. V lost 4 bases, J lost 9 bases, and 9 bases stayed unmatched. Germline CDR1 and CDR2: MNHNS and SASEGT. The CDR3 is made up of 16 amino acids. CDR3 DNA: TGTGCCAGCAGTGGAGAACTAGCGGGAGGGCCGCGTGAGCAGTTCTTC. Translating gives CASSGELAGGPREQFF.

The chain has TRBV25-1 and TRBJ2-5, with D tentatively TRBD2 (6 bases). Trimming pared 1 base from V and 4 bases from J, leaving 13 bases between. CDR1 is MGHDK, CDR2 SYGVNS, per germline. CDR3 size: 15 residues. CDR3 DNA sequence: TGTGCCAGCAGTGAATTTGAGCGGGTAATAGAGACCCAGTACTTC. This gives the protein CASSEFERVIETQYF.

V usage is TRBV5-4 and J usage is TRBJ1-4; D is unclear. Germline CDR1 SGHNT, CDR2 YYREEE (reference sequence). The V end lost 4 bases, the J end lost 2 bases, and 12 bases lay between the germline ends. This CDR3 contains 15 residues. CDR3 sequence reads: CASSLRGHTNEKLFF. CDR3 sequence (DNA): TGTGCCAGCAGCCTTCGTGGGCACACTAATGAAAAACTGTTTTTT.

This clone was detected only once. J is TRBJ2-7 and V is TRBV11-1, with 9 bases matching TRBD1. The CDR3 length is 14 residues. Germline V lookup: CDR1 SGHAT, CDR2 FQDESV (reference sequence). J lost 4 bases, V lost 5 bases, and 6 bases had no gene match. Here the CDR3 reads CASSARTGAYEQYF. The CDR3 nucleotides are TGTGCCAGCAGCGCAAGGACAGGGGCATACGAGCAGTACTTC.

CDR3 sequence (DNA): TGCGCCAGCAGCCAAGAATTCCAGACTAGCGGGATTAATGAGCAGTTCTTC. It encodes CASSQEFQTSGINEQFF. This sequence joins TRBV4-1 and TRBJ2-1, with 11 bases lining up with TRBD2. CDR1 and CDR2 from the germline V gene are MGHRA and YSYEKL. V was pared by 0 bases and J by 7 bases, with 8 bases of the junction left unmatched. This CDR3 spans 17 amino acids.

The chain links TRBV5-1 to TRBJ2-3; possible D gene TRBD2, 5 bases. The CDR3 has 17 residues. Germline CDR1 reads SGHRS; CDR2 reads YFSETQ. V was shortened by 3 bases and J by 0 bases, with 17 bases between the two germline ends. CDR3 nucleotides: TGCGCCAGCAGCTCGACCCCACGTGGCGGGAGCACAGATACGCAGTATTTT. It codes for CASSSTPRGGSTDTQYF.

This chain joins TRBV5-4 and TRBJ1-3; the D gene is possibly TRBD1 (5 bases). CDR3 length equals 15 residues. CDR1 and CDR2 (germline): SGHNT, YYREEE (reference sequence). The V and J ends lost 0 bases and 0 bases respectively, with 7 bases between them. CDR3 in DNA: TGTGCCAGCAGCTTGGGGGGGTACTCTGGAAACACCATATATTTT. It encodes CASSLGGYSGNTIYF.

The gene calls are TRBV27 and TRBJ2-7, with D perhaps being TRBD1 or TRBD2 (5 bases each). V was cut by 5 bases and J by 4 bases, with 24 bases left in between. Germline CDR1 and CDR2: MNHEY and SMNVEV (reference sequence). The CDR3 extends over 17 amino acids. For the CDR3, the DNA is TGTGCCAGCAGTGCAACCCCGGGCGGGCAGGGTTTATACGAGCAGTACTTC. Translated: CASSATPGGQGLYEQYF.

This clone was seen a single time. The chain recombines TRBV30 with TRBJ1-5, with TRBD1 identical over 10 bases. Germline CDR1 is GTSNPN and CDR2 is SVGIG (reference sequence). V lost 5 bases, J lost 4 bases, and 2 bases stayed unmatched. The CDR3 runs to 13 residues. CDR3 region: CAWDRGQNQPQHF. CDR3 bases: TGTGCCTGGGACAGGGGGCAAAATCAGCCCCAGCATTTT.

The chain recombines TRBV4-2 with TRBJ2-2; 8 nucleotides match TRBD1. Per the germline V gene, CDR1 is LGHNA and CDR2 is YNFKEQ. V trimming: 4 bases; J trimming: 4 bases; junction bases outside the gene matches: 2. The CDR3 runs to 14 residues. The CDR3 DNA sequence: TGTGCCAGCAGCCGACAGGGGCCCACCGGGGAGCTGTTTTTT. It yields the protein CASSRQGPTGELFF.

The CDR3 DNA reads TGTGCCAGCAGTGAAGCTGGAGGGTGGGCCGGGGAGCTGTTTTTT. This translates into CASSEAGGWAGELFF. The genes are TRBV6-1 and TRBJ2-2; D is perhaps TRBD2 (6 bases). V was pared by 0 bases and J by 6 bases, with 11 bases between. The CDR3 spans 15 residues. Per germline, CDR1 MNHNS and CDR2 SASEGT.

The chain carries TRBV5-4 and TRBJ1-3; D may be TRBD1 (5 bases). The CDR3 is made up of 16 amino acids. Trimming pared 1 base from V and 5 bases from J, leaving 16 bases between. The germline V gene has CDR1 SGHNT and CDR2 YYREEE (reference sequence). This chain's CDR3 is CASSLWPRGSRNTIYF. The CDR3 DNA sequence: TGTGCCAGCAGCTTGTGGCCGAGGGGATCTCGAAACACCATATATTTT.